A single sample gave rise to the 10 T cell receptor beta chains below, sequenced in a study of shared clonotypes between healthy human individuals. The assay was immunoSEQ multiplex PCR, and TCRdb's table has in-frame clones only and misses some. The data contain hundreds of thousands of clones, around 67% of them singletons. What was sequenced was memory CD4+ T cells sorted from blood. As to subset: CD45RA-negative fraction. Receptors originate from a woman aged 30 to 39 in good health.

The table lists this clone with a count of one. Other DNA sequences in the sample encode the same CDR3. The chain uses TRBV7-9 and TRBJ2-7; 9 bases fit TRBD2. The CDR3 spans 14 residues. In germline, CDR1 is SEHNR, CDR2 FQNEAQ (reference sequence). Trimming cost V 1 base and J 4 bases; bases outside gene matches: 2. CDR3: CASSLEGLAYEQYF. The CDR3 DNA follows: TGTGCCAGCAGCTTAGAGGGACTAGCTTACGAGCAGTACTTC.

Many counts were recorded for this clone. The rearrangement links TRBV7-2 to TRBJ2-7; no clear D. The CDR3 is 15 residues long. The germline CDR1 and CDR2 sequences are SGHTA and FQGNSA. V shed 5 bases and J shed 6 bases, with 20 bases lying between them. CDR3 nucleotide sequence: TGTGCCAGCAGCCCCGGAAGTCAGGTCCGGAGCGAGCAGTACTTC. It is translated as CASSPGSQVRSEQYF. Together with reference TRBV7-2 and TRBJ2-7, the CDR3 gives the full variable domain: GAGVSQSPSNKVTEKGKDVELRCDPISGHTALYWYRQSLGQGLEFLIYFQGNSAPDKSGLPSDRFSAERTGGSVSTLTIQRTQQEDSAVYLCASSPGSQVRSEQYFGPGTRLTVT.

The chain recombines TRBV28 with TRBJ2-1; 10 nucleotides agree with TRBD2. This CDR3 is 17 amino acids long. CDR1 and CDR2 from the germline V gene are MDHEN and SYDVKM. Trimming removed 5 bases from V and 3 bases from J; junction bases left unmatched: 10. CDR3 sequence: CASSAPLAGKLYNEQFF. CDR3 coding DNA: TGTGCCAGCAGTGCACCACTAGCGGGAAAGCTCTACAATGAGCAGTTCTTC.

The chain has TRBV27 and TRBJ2-1; the match to TRBD2 covers 8 bases. CDR3 length: 17 amino acids. Per the germline V gene, CDR1 is MNHEY and CDR2 is SMNVEV (reference sequence). Trimming took 0 bases from V and 6 from J; bases not matched to a gene: 10. CDR3 DNA sequence: TGTGCCAGCAGTTTATCCTTTTGGCGGGAGGCCCCCAATGAGCAGTTCTTC. Translating it yields CASSLSFWREAPNEQFF.

This clone was seen a handful of times. V and J are TRBV4-2 and TRBJ2-5, with 10 positions matching TRBD2. The CDR3 loop spans 17 amino acids. Germline lookup yields CDR1 LGHNA and CDR2 YNFKEQ. Trimming took 4 bases from V and 5 from J; bases not matched to a gene: 13. CDR3 loop: CASSPESGRALGETQYF. In DNA form, the CDR3 reads TGTGCCAGCAGCCCTGAGAGCGGGAGGGCCCTCGGTGAGACCCAGTACTTC.

This clone has more than one count but fewer than ten. The J gene is TRBJ1-1, the V gene TRBV28; D is uncertain. With 5 bases removed from V and 5 bases from J, the gap between germline ends came to 15 bases. This CDR3 is built from 14 residues. Germline lookup yields CDR1 MDHEN and CDR2 SYDVKM. The CDR3 DNA sequence: TGTGCCAGCAGTCCCGGGCAGGCGGGTACTGAAGCTTTCTTT. Protein: CASSPGQAGTEAFF.

The V and J genes are TRBV7-9 and TRBJ1-5; D remains ambiguous. V lost 1 base to trimming and J lost 3 bases, with 10 bases between them. Germline CDR1 and CDR2: SEHNR and FQNEAQ (reference sequence). The CDR3 is 15 residues long. The CDR3 nucleotides are TGTGCCAGCAGCTTAGACGGCCATTCCAATCAGCCCCAGCATTTT. Translation: CASSLDGHSNQPQHF.

This clone was found a few times. Other nucleotide sequences in the sample specify the same CDR3. The CDR3, as DNA: TGTGCCAGCTCCCCGGGACAGGACAATGAGCAGTTCTTC. Encoded protein: CASSPGQDNEQFF. The rearrangement joins TRBV18 to TRBJ2-1; 8 nucleotides align to TRBD1. The CDR3 runs to 13 residues. Germline V gene sequence: CDR1 KGHSH, CDR2 LQKENI. Unmatched junction bases numbered 3, after V lost 6 bases and J lost 5 bases.

The chain is built from TRBV11-3 and TRBJ2-2, with a possible D match to TRBD1 (5 bases). The CDR3 sequence is 14 residues long. Germline CDR1 and CDR2: SGHNT and YENEEA. V shed 5 bases and J shed 4 bases, with 11 bases lying between them. CDR3 loop: CASSPRTLTGELFF. CDR3 coding DNA: TGTGCCAGCAGCCCTAGGACACTCACCGGGGAGCTGTTTTTT.

The table lists this clone with a few counts. The chain couples TRBV4-1 to TRBJ1-4; maybe TRBD1 (5 bases). The CDR3 has 15 residues. From germline, CDR1 is MGHRA and CDR2 YSYEKL. The ends were cut back, 9 bases at V and 0 bases at J, with 14 bases in the middle. The CDR3 DNA is TGCGCCAGTAAGACTTGGGGGGCAACTAATGAAAAACTGTTTTTT. This gives the protein CASKTWGATNEKLFF.